The rows below give T cell receptor beta chains drawn from one sample of a study of blood T cell repertoires in COVID-19. Sequencing used immunoSEQ multiplex PCR; TCRdb keeps in-frame clones, though not all of them. The repertoire consists of some 130,000 clones, with about four fifths occurring once and the leading ten covering 3.5% to 4.5%. Sequenced: peripheral blood. These TCRs come from a woman of 80 years or more with acute or convalescent COVID-19. Each CDR3 is given with its conserved first and last residue. The D gene is left open where the match is weak. Part of the rows lack a size; the others show once, few, many or a class for expanded clones.

>TRBV9|TRBD2|TRBJ2-3|.
CASSLVGTSGPADTQYF
TGTGCCAGCAGCCTAGTCGGGACTAGCGGTCCAGCAGATACGCAGTATTTT
>TRBV6-6|TRBD1|TRBJ1-2|.
CASRYPGQGENGYTF
TGTGCCAGCAGGTACCCGGGACAGGGAGAGAATGGCTACACCTTC
>TRBV6-5|TRBD1|TRBJ1-5|.
CASSRDRDQPQHF
TGTGCCAGCAGCCGGGACAGGGACCAGCCCCAGCATTTT
>TRBV30|.|TRBJ1-5|.
CAWSGTDSNQPQHF
TGTGCCTGGAGTGGTACTGATAGCAATCAGCCCCAGCATTTT
>TRBV18|TRBD2|TRBJ2-1|.
CASSPQREGDNEQFF
TGTGCCAGCTCACCACAACGGGAGGGCGACAATGAGCAGTTCTTC
>TRBV6-2/TRBV6-3|.|TRBJ2-3|.
CASSSSVHTQYF
TGTGCCAGCAGCTCTAGCGTGCATACGCAGTATTTT
>TRBV29-1|.|TRBJ2-1|.
CSVEDSREQFF
TGCAGCGTTGAAGATTCGAGGGAGCAGTTCTTC
>TRBV5-4|TRBD2|TRBJ2-7|few
CASSVGLAVYEQYF
TGTGCCAGCAGCGTCGGACTAGCGGTCTACGAGCAGTACTTC
>TRBV13|TRBD1|TRBJ1-1|.
CASSIWTGGSHEAFF
TGTGCCAGCAGTATTTGGACAGGGGGCTCACATGAAGCTTTCTTT
>TRBV5-4|TRBD2|TRBJ2-3|.
CASSRGGGEADTQYF
TGTGCCAGCAGCCGGGGCGGGGGAGAGGCAGATACGCAGTATTTT
>TRBV18|.|TRBJ2-3|.
CASSPSRRGLGNTDTQYF
TGTGCCAGCTCACCTTCGAGAAGGGGCTTGGGGAACACAGATACGCAGTATTTT
>TRBV5-4|TRBD1|TRBJ2-1|.
CASSLGQGADNEQFF
TGTGCCAGCAGCTTGGGACAGGGGGCGGACAATGAGCAGTTCTTC
>TRBV18|.|TRBJ2-3|.
CASSPTRELSTDTQYF
TGTGCCAGCTCACCAACCAGGGAACTTAGCACAGATACGCAGTATTTT
>TRBV2|.|TRBJ2-6|.
CAIGTGANVLTF
TGTGCCATCGGGACTGGGGCCAACGTCCTGACTTTC
>TRBV6-6|TRBD1|TRBJ1-2|.
CASSPRQGGTYANYGYTF
TGTGCCAGCAGTCCCCGACAGGGGGGTACCTACGCTAACTATGGCTACACCTTC
>TRBV7-8|.|TRBJ1-2|.
CASSPSTGGYTF
TGTGCCAGCAGCCCATCGACTGGGGGCTACACCTTC
>TRBV4-3|.|TRBJ1-1|.
CASSQQGMNTEAFF
TGCGCCAGCAGCCAACAGGGGATGAACACTGAAGCTTTCTTT
>TRBV12-3/TRBV12-4|TRBD1|TRBJ1-4|.
CASSFVQGEKLFF
TGTGCCAGCAGTTTTGTACAGGGGGAAAAACTGTTTTTT